One and the same sample provided the 4 T cell receptor beta chains below, sequenced in a study of T cell repertoires in cytomegalovirus infection. These receptors have no known antigen. Each CDR3 protein gets one entry after TCRdb re-called the reads with MiXCR. The table shows around 900,000 distinct CDR3 sequences, with about 33% occurring only once. Sequencing was performed on cultured CD8+ T cells from PBMCs, taken from culture after CMV antigen stimulation. These receptors were obtained from a human donor in good health (CMV status not recorded). Some clones in this sample may be carry-over from other donors' samples.

This clonotype was observed a handful of times. The rearrangement joins TRBV2 to TRBJ2-1; TRBD2 agrees at 10 bases. Trimming removed 6 bases from V and 6 bases from J; junction bases left unmatched: 5. Germline assignment: CDR1 SNHLY and CDR2 FYNNEI. The CDR3 has 14 residues. Here the CDR3 DNA reads TGTGCCAGCAGAGGGACTAGCGAACCCAATGAGCAGTTCTTC. Protein sequence: CASRGTSEPNEQFF.

This clonotype was seen many times. The chain couples TRBV28 to TRBJ2-5; D is perhaps TRBD1 or TRBD2 (5 bases each). The V end was cut by 7 bases, the J end by 0 bases, with 27 bases between. The CDR3 contains 19 residues. Per the germline V gene, CDR1 is MDHEN and CDR2 is SYDVKM. CDR3 region: CASTPNAPGGQGDQETQYF. As DNA, the CDR3 is TGTGCCAGCACCCCCAATGCCCCTGGCGGTCAGGGAGACCAAGAGACCCAGTACTTC. Using reference TRBV28 and TRBJ2-5 for the parts outside the CDR3, the full variable domain is DVKVTQSSRYLVKRTGEKVFLECVQDMDHENMFWYRQDPGLGLRLIYFSYDVKMKEKGDIPEGYSVSREKKERFSLILESASTNQTSMYLCASTPNAPGGQGDQETQYFGPGTRLLVL.

This clonotype appeared a few times. This chain connects TRBV6-1 to TRBJ1-5; D is perhaps TRBD1 (5 bases). This CDR3 is built from 16 residues. Germline V gene data show CDR1 as MNHNS and CDR2 as SASEGT. Trimming pared 7 bases from V and 6 bases from J, leaving 22 bases between. CDR3 in amino acids: CASNGRDWGMSQPQHF. CDR3 in DNA: TGTGCCAGCAACGGTCGGGACTGGGGGATGAGTCAGCCCCAGCATTTT.

The V gene is TRBV28, the J gene TRBJ2-7; no clear D gene. The CDR3 consists of 15 residues. Germline CDR1 MDHEN, CDR2 SYDVKM. Trimming took 6 bases from V and 9 from J, leaving 24 bases between them. CDR3 in DNA: TGTGCCAGCAGCCCGCGCGAGTACCTTTACCCGATGCAGTACGTC. It specifies CASSPREYLYPMQYV.